A single sample is the source of the 20 T cell receptor beta chains below, sequenced in a study of blood T cells in healthy people across ages (dated by TCRdb to 2013 to 2016). Libraries were made using 5' RACE. Sequencer: Illumina HiSeq 2500. The second PCR ran for roughly 7 to 12 cycles and used a J-beta primer mix along with a sample-barcoded 5' primer. TCRdb reprocessed the public reads (quality trimming at Q25 with fastp, clone calling with MiXCR) and kept in-frame beta chains. Each entry is one CDR3 protein sequence, shown with its most common DNA and genes. Counted in this sample were around 1,600,000 distinct CDR3 sequences; about 42% of them appeared once. 4% of the sample goes to the ten largest clones. The sample was blood. Every receptor here comes from a woman aged 18-29 years in good health.

CDR3 sequence: CASRRGVSTDTQYF. In nucleotides, the CDR3 is TGTGCCAGCAGAAGGGGGGTTAGCACAGATACGCAGTATTTT. This chain connects TRBV6-2 or TRBV6-3 to TRBJ2-3; perhaps D is TRBD1 or TRBD2 (6 bases each). V was trimmed by 6 bases and J by 0 bases, leaving 10 bases between them. The CDR3 has 14 amino acids. CDR1 and CDR2 from the germline V gene are MNHEY and SVGEGT.

In its sample, this clonotype was seen a few times. The chain joins TRBV20-1 to TRBJ1-5; the D gene is possibly TRBD1 (5 bases). Germline V gene sequence: CDR1 DFQATT, CDR2 SNEGSKA (reference sequence). The CDR3 sequence is 15 residues long. V was trimmed by 5 bases and J by 3 bases, leaving 17 bases between them. Here the CDR3 reads CSASSKRGYNQPQHF. CDR3 bases: TGCAGTGCTTCCTCCAAGAGGGGTTACAATCAGCCCCAGCATTTT.

The V gene is TRBV29-1, the J gene TRBJ2-1; D could derive from TRBD1 or TRBD2 (6 bases each). Germline lookup yields CDR1 SQVTM and CDR2 ANQGSEA. The CDR3 consists of 14 residues. The ends were cut back, 7 bases at V and 9 bases at J, with 22 bases in the middle. This CDR3 is CSAKLGGTTPEQFF. CDR3 coding DNA: TGCAGCGCTAAGCTAGGGGGGACCACTCCTGAGCAGTTCTTC.

The chain couples TRBV9 to TRBJ2-1; a weak D match, TRBD1 (5 bases). The length of the CDR3 is 14 residues. Trimming removed 0 bases at V and 4 bases at J, with 8 bases between. The germline V gene has CDR1 SGDLS and CDR2 YYNGEE. The CDR3 bases are TGTGCCAGCAGCGTAGAACAGGCTTACAATGAGCAGTTCTTC. This translates into CASSVEQAYNEQFF.

There are a few counts of this clonotype. This chain joins TRBV29-1 and TRBJ2-7; 7 nucleotides agree with TRBD1. After removal of 4 bases from V and 0 bases from J, the junction contained 3 bases not matched to a gene. The germline gives CDR1 SQVTM, CDR2 ANQGSEA. The CDR3 length is 13 residues. The DNA of the CDR3 is TGCAGCGTTGGGGACAGTTTCTCCTACGAGCAGTACTTC. This translates into CSVGDSFSYEQYF.

The chain carries TRBV29-1 and TRBJ1-3; D perhaps matches TRBD1 (6 bases). V gave up 3 bases and J gave up 1 base, with 13 bases separating them. The germline V gene has CDR1 SQVTM and CDR2 ANQGSEA. The CDR3 covers 15 residues. CDR3 nucleotides: TGCAGCGTTGATCAGGGGCCCAGGTCTGGAAACACCATATATTTT. This codes for CSVDQGPRSGNTIYF.

This clonotype was found once. The rearrangement links TRBV5-1 to TRBJ2-1, with 8 bases matching TRBD1. V lost 4 bases, J lost 0 bases, and 6 bases stayed unmatched. This CDR3 region has 16 residues. Germline V gene sequence: CDR1 SGHRS, CDR2 YFSETQ. The CDR3 DNA reads as TGCGCCAGCAGCCTATGGACAGGGAGCTCCTACAATGAGCAGTTCTTC. Residues: CASSLWTGSSYNEQFF.

This clonotype was picked up a small number of times. The V gene is TRBV4-2, the J gene TRBJ2-7; D remains ambiguous. The germline V gene has CDR1 LGHNA and CDR2 YNFKEQ. V was clipped by 4 bases and J by 6 bases, with 16 bases between them. CDR3 length: 14 amino acids. The CDR3 protein is CASSPSVGFGEQYF. CDR3 coding DNA: TGTGCCAGCAGCCCAAGTGTGGGGTTTGGCGAGCAGTACTTC.

The chain employs TRBV20-1 and TRBJ2-5, with 7 bases identical to TRBD2. The germline gives CDR1 DFQATT, CDR2 SNEGSKA (reference sequence). The CDR3 extends over 13 amino acids. Trimming removed 6 bases from V and 6 bases from J; junction bases left unmatched: 10. The CDR3 is CSAQTSFEKTQYF. CDR3 nucleotides: TGCAGTGCCCAGACTAGCTTTGAGAAGACCCAGTACTTC.

The chain combines TRBV20-1 with TRBJ2-7, with D possibly matching TRBD2 (6 bases). The germline gives CDR1 DFQATT, CDR2 SNEGSKA (reference sequence). The CDR3 covers 13 residues. V lost 6 bases, J lost 3 bases, and 15 bases lay in between. The CDR3 protein is CSAGLSYGYEQYF. In DNA form, the CDR3 reads TGCAGTGCGGGACTCTCCTACGGCTACGAGCAGTACTTC.

The CDR3 sequence is CASSKETGVAEAFF. Here the CDR3 DNA reads TGCGCCAGCAGCAAGGAGACAGGGGTGGCTGAAGCTTTCTTT. The chain recombines TRBV5-1 with TRBJ1-1, with 8 bases lining up with TRBD1. Trimming cost V 4 bases and J 6 bases; bases outside gene matches: 8. This CDR3 spans 14 amino acids. Germline CDR1 is SGHRS and CDR2 is YFSETQ.

V is TRBV6-2 or TRBV6-3 and J is TRBJ2-1; D is unclear. The V and J ends lost 7 bases and 0 bases respectively, with 10 bases between them. Germline V gives CDR1 MNHEY, CDR2 SVGEGT. The CDR3 consists of 14 residues. The CDR3 DNA follows: TGTGCCAGCAAGAGGACCAGCTCCTACAATGAGCAGTTCTTC. Translated, it gives CASKRTSSYNEQFF.

V is TRBV18 and J is TRBJ2-2; tentatively, D is TRBD2 (6 bases). Germline V gene data show CDR1 as KGHSH and CDR2 as LQKENI. The CDR3 covers 17 residues. The V and J ends lost 6 bases and 1 base respectively, with 18 bases between them. The CDR3 sequence is CASSPMAGTLNTGELFF. CDR3 coding DNA: TGTGCCAGCTCGCCTATGGCGGGAACGCTGAACACCGGGGAGCTGTTTTTT.

The chain carries TRBV4-3 and TRBJ2-3; TRBD1 might be the D (6 bases). V was shortened by 0 bases and J by 1 base, with 14 bases between the two germline ends. This CDR3 spans 17 amino acids. Germline V gene sequence: CDR1 LGHNA, CDR2 YSLEER. CDR3 in amino acids: CASSQESPGVGTDTQYF. CDR3 sequence (DNA): TGCGCCAGCAGCCAAGAATCCCCAGGGGTCGGCACAGATACGCAGTATTTT.

The chain links TRBV7-2 to TRBJ2-4; D not certain. The closer fit of TRBJ2-7 to the DNA end suggests the J call may be wrong. Per the germline V gene, CDR1 is SGHTA and CDR2 is FQGNSA. This CDR3 comprises 12 residues. This CDR3 is CASSLARREQYF. CDR3 in DNA: TGTGCCAGCAGCTTAGCTAGGCGCGAGCAGTACTTC.

As concerns this clonotype: Sequence at one end of the junction differs from germline and may be a read error. The rearrangement uses TRBV6-5 and TRBJ2-3, with D unresolved. The germline gives CDR1 MNHEY, CDR2 SVGAGI. The CDR3 contains 13 residues. DNA of the CDR3: TGTGTCAGCAGTTACTCGATGACAGATACGCAGTATTTT. Its protein product is CVSSYSMTDTQYF.

This clonotype appeared a few times. The CDR3 loop reads CASSLSEGSANIQYF. CDR3 DNA: TGTGCCAGCAGTTTATCGGAAGGGTCGGCAAACATTCAGTACTTC. The chain carries TRBV27 and TRBJ2-4; D is unclear. With 0 bases removed from V and 6 bases from J, the gap between germline ends came to 12 bases. The CDR3 spans 15 residues. Germline V gene lookup returns CDR1 MNHEY and CDR2 SMNVEV (reference sequence).

This clonotype was recorded a few times. One end of the junction varies from germline; a read error may be responsible. V gene TRBV7-7 combines with J gene TRBJ2-7, with D perhaps TRBD2 (6 bases). The J call may not be correct, given that the DNA end is closer to TRBJ2-5. CDR1 is SSHAT, CDR2 FNYEAQ, per germline (reference sequence). The length of the CDR3 is 16 residues. Written as DNA, the CDR3 is TGTGCTAGCAGCCTTGGGAACGCCAAGCGGGTAGAGACCCAGTACTTC. Its protein is CASSLGNAKRVETQYF.

The chain combines TRBV6-2 or TRBV6-3 with TRBJ2-4, with D uncertain. The J call may be faulty, since TRBJ2-7 better matches the DNA end. Germline CDR1 reads MNHEY; CDR2 reads SVGEGT. This CDR3 comprises 12 residues. CDR3: CASSNRAYEQYF. The CDR3 region has the DNA TGTGCCAGCAGTAACCGGGCTTACGAGCAGTACTTC.

This clonotype has ten or more counts. The chain uses TRBV27 and TRBJ2-7; either TRBD1 or TRBD2 may supply D (5 bases each). This CDR3 spans 15 amino acids. V gave up 6 bases and J gave up 4 bases, with 19 bases separating them. Germline-derived CDR1 and CDR2 are MNHEY and SMNVEV (reference sequence). The CDR3: CASRITGTASYEQYF. The CDR3 DNA follows: TGTGCCAGCAGAATTACCGGGACGGCTTCATACGAGCAGTACTTC.